The text below deals with one T cell receptor (beta chain). This clonotype was observed a handful of times. Its antigen is unknown. No much larger clonotype is one base removed from it; base qualities were not supplied. The entry originates in a study of T cells in Graves' hyperthyroidism and ophthalmopathy (dated by TCRdb to between 2018 and 2021). Background on the whole study: Peripheral blood samples were taken at the time of initial diagnosis, prior to any treatment. The roughly 91 discovery patients were randomly split 7:3 into training and test sets. An independent validation cohort of under 20 hyperthyroidism patients and about 15 patients who later progressed to ophthalmopathy tested prospective prediction of ophthalmopathy. In six Graves' hyperthyroidism patients, the study also compared T-cell repertoires from thyroid tissue with T-cell repertoires from blood. A discovery cohort of about 95 patients, roughly 40 with Graves' ophthalmopathy and approximately 60 with stable Graves' hyperthyroidism, was used to find distinguishing TCR V-J signatures. According to the paper, TCR Vbeta CDR3 sequencing was carried out on around 140 peripheral blood samples, which came from under 50 ophthalmopathy, fewer than 80 hyperthyroidism and about 17 progressor patients. Once sampling was done, hyperthyroidism patients were given methimazole at a starting dose of 30 mg daily, whereas ophthalmopathy patients were given high-dose intravenous methylprednisolone.

Findings and caveats that apply to the study as a whole: Most expanded thyroid clonotypes (frequency above 0.001) were also found in blood, which suggests that blood repertoires may mirror thyroid immune responses. A model built on a 13 V-J signature distinguished ophthalmopathy from stable hyperthyroidism, reaching roughly 88% sensitivity and around 81% specificity in cross-validation and 80%/75% in testing. In validation, progression to ophthalmopathy was predicted by the model with roughly 69% sensitivity and 72.22% specificity, a median of roughly 6.4 months before onset. No statistical method was used to fix the sample size in advance, and group allocation was not hidden from the investigators.

Hyperthyroidism patients were newly diagnosed, with disease duration under 2 months, and aged 18 to 65 years. Exclusion was applied to patients with uncontrolled infections, other autoimmune diseases, pregnancy or lactation. Diagnoses were based on clinical symptoms, serum thyroxine and TRAb, thyroid ultrasound and orbital computed tomography. Blood from progressor patients was collected at the time of first diagnosis with hyperthyroidism, before any ophthalmopathy symptoms had appeared. PBMCs were isolated from approximately 10 ml of fresh peripheral blood by Ficoll-Paque density gradient centrifugation. Progressor patients were defined as those initially diagnosed with Graves' hyperthyroidism in whom ophthalmopathy developed during follow-up. Total RNA was extracted using Trizol reagent, and RNA quality was assessed on an Agilent 2100 Bioanalyzer. TCR beta CDR3 regions were amplified from RNA transcripts. The first round of RT-PCR for the TCR CDR3 was performed with the HTBI primer set and the Qiagen OneStep RT-PCR kit. A second multiplex PCR round built the libraries, followed by size selection and purification. Paired-end sequencing of the libraries was performed with 100 bp reads on an Illumina HiSeq2000. The study's own analysis went as follows. SOAPnuke was used to process the raw data, throwing out any read that contained adapters or uncalled bases, had a mean Phred below 15, or lacked an exact constant-primer or identifier match. High-quality paired reads were merged with COPE v1.2.5, and unique nucleotide sequences were defined as clonotypes. MiTCR v1.1 was used to align the clonotypes against IMGT TRBV, TRBD and TRBJ reference segments. The analysis was restricted to V-J combinations with a frequency above 0.0001, which together covered about 99% of the repertoires. The TCS score was defined as F50 (clonal expansion) divided by E x V (chaos), with BLOSUM62-based TCRdist calculated between CDR3 peptides within each V-J. Welch's t-statistics and random forest reduced 450 to 600 V-J features to 10 to 15, which were used in a naive Bayes classifier (R e1071). Using fastp at Q25 and MiXCR, TCRdb reprocessed the public reads and kept productive beta chains. Every distinct CDR3 protein forms one entry, paired with its most common genes and DNA. None of the V and J calls come from the authors' own analysis; TCRdb made them. The sample contains about 580,000 distinct CDR3 sequences, around 14% of them found a single time. More than 4.5% of the sample is in the top ten clones.

Material for sequencing was blood. The sequence was collected from a woman aged 30 to 39 with Graves' hyperthyroidism that later progressed to Graves' ophthalmopathy.

The CDR3 region has the sequence CASSSAGTGREQYF. The DNA sequence is given as TGTGCCAGCAGCTCTGCCGGGACAGGTCGCGAGCAGTACTTC. This sequence uses TRBV5-5 and TRBJ2-7, and 8 junction bases match TRBD1. From the cysteine up to the phenylalanine, the CDR3 has a length of 14 residues. Only the CDR3 part of the read is kept: 42 bases, read in frame from the first base. Germline trimming amounts to 3 bases on V and 6 bases on J, with 8 as the count of junction bases outside the gene matches. CDR1 and CDR2 were assigned from the germline V gene (reference sequence) as SGHKS and YYEKEE.